Listed here are 5 T cell receptor beta chains from one sample, sequenced in a study of response to subunit inactivated influenza vaccine. TCRdb re-derived calls from the RT-PCR reads in MiXCR, one entry per CDR3 protein. This sample has hundreds of thousands of distinct CDR3 sequences, with 15% to 20% found just once. The sequences come from PBMCs from blood, collected less than 6 days after vaccination. All receptors derive from a man between 45 and 60 years old who received an inactivated influenza vaccine.

The chain employs TRBV7-2 and TRBJ2-3, with TRBD1 matching 9 bases. The CDR3 has 16 amino acids. Losses at the gene ends were 2 bases for V and 4 bases for J; bases not matched to a gene: 7. Germline values: CDR1 SGHTA, CDR2 FQGNSA. DNA for the CDR3: TGTGCCAGCAGCTTAAGTTTTCGGACAGGGGCAGATACGCAGTATTTT. Protein sequence: CASSLSFRTGADTQYF.

The V and J genes are TRBV7-9 and TRBJ2-2, with a weak D call TRBD2 (6 bases). Germline loops: CDR1 SEHNR, CDR2 FQNEAQ (reference sequence). CDR3 length equals 13 residues. V was shortened by 4 bases and J by 4 bases, with 7 bases between the two germline ends. CDR3 sequence: CASSWDSTGELFF. The CDR3 DNA reads as TGTGCCAGCAGCTGGGACTCCACCGGGGAGCTGTTTTTT.

This clonotype was seen only a few times. The V call is TRBV9, the J call TRBJ1-3; weak D call: TRBD1 (6 bases). V lost 3 bases to trimming and J lost 4 bases, with 14 bases between them. The CDR3 length is 15 residues. The V gene's germline CDR1 is SGDLS and CDR2 YYNGEE. This chain's CDR3 is CASSELQGVGNTIYF. Written as DNA, the CDR3 is TGTGCCAGCAGCGAACTACAGGGTGTAGGAAACACCATATATTTT.

This clonotype was observed a handful of times. This rearrangement joins TRBV10-3 to TRBJ1-4; D is undetermined. There are 13 residues in the CDR3. Germline assignment: CDR1 ENHRY and CDR2 SYGVKD. V lost 9 bases and J 0 bases, leaving 8 bases between the germline ends. The DNA for the CDR3 is TGTGCCATACGGCCAACAACTAATGAAAAACTGTTTTTT. The encoded protein is CAIRPTTNEKLFF.

This chain joins TRBV7-2 and TRBJ2-5, with 14 nucleotides matching TRBD2. CDR3 length: 16 residues. Trimming cost V 5 bases and J 5 bases; bases outside gene matches: 7. Looked up from germline, CDR1 is SGHTA and CDR2 is FQGNSA. CDR3 protein: CASSKTSGRAKETQYF. CDR3 coding DNA: TGTGCCAGCAGCAAGACTAGCGGGAGGGCGAAGGAGACCCAGTACTTC. Full variable domain (remainder filled in from reference TRBV7-2 and TRBJ2-5): GAGVSQSPSNKVTEKGKDVELRCDPISGHTALYWYRQSLGQGLEFLIYFQGNSAPDKSGLPSDRFSAERTGGSVSTLTIQRTQQEDSAVYLCASSKTSGRAKETQYFGPGTRLLVL.